The present TCR beta chain was sequenced within a study of cytomegalovirus exposure and HLA in healthy donors. Findings and limits, study-wide: Rare TCR sequences predominated, though certain public TCRs were found in many donors. One variant, a missense change in DCLRE1C, was linked in a later analysis to TCR beta V- and J-gene trimming.

Researchers ran the PCR with 60 Vbeta and 13 Jbeta primers. Profiling relied on immunoSEQ multiplex PCR, and the TCRdb table lists in-frame clones only, not all of them. The sample table sets out over 35,000 clones. The CDR3 sequence is 15 residues long. V lost 5 bases and J lost 7; bases outside the gene matches: 10. In germline, CDR1 is MDHEN, CDR2 SYDVKM. Concerning this clone itself: Its antigen is still unknown.

V usage is TRBV28 and J usage is TRBJ2-7; 11 nucleotides align to TRBD2. The source is a woman aged 25 to 39 in good health and CMV-seronegative. The sequencing input was PBMCs. The CDR3 nucleotides read TGTGCCAGCAGTACACTAGCGGGAGCGGTCGGTGAGCAGTACTTC. Amino acid sequence: CASSTLAGAVGEQYF.